Included here is one TCR beta chain sequence, with context. Antigen unknown. Documented time point: week 23, last vaccination. Each vaccine dose was 300 ug of mutant IDH1 20-mer peptide, with topical imiquimod. The assay was immunoSEQ multiplex PCR, and TCRdb's table has in-frame clones only and misses some. The sample lists over 55,000 clones; approximately 78% were seen once. The sample is drawn from a study of a mutant IDH1 vaccine in newly diagnosed glioma. About the study: Treated patients showed a male proportion of approximately 62%, a female proportion of around 40%, and a mean age of 40.4 years.

The sequence was obtained from a woman aged 40 to 50 with glioma. Some clones in this sample may be carry-over from other donors' samples. The source was PBMCs, collected from a glioma patient whose treatment included an IDH1 peptide vaccine.

In nucleotides, the CDR3 is TGTGCCAGCTCACCATCCTCAGGGACTGATACCTACGAGCAGTACTTC. This translates into CASSPSSGTDTYEQYF. This chain joins TRBV18 and TRBJ2-7, with D maybe TRBD2 (6 bases). In germline, CDR1 is KGHSH, CDR2 LQKENI. This CDR3 contains 16 residues. Trimming removed 2 bases at V and 2 bases at J, with 16 bases between.